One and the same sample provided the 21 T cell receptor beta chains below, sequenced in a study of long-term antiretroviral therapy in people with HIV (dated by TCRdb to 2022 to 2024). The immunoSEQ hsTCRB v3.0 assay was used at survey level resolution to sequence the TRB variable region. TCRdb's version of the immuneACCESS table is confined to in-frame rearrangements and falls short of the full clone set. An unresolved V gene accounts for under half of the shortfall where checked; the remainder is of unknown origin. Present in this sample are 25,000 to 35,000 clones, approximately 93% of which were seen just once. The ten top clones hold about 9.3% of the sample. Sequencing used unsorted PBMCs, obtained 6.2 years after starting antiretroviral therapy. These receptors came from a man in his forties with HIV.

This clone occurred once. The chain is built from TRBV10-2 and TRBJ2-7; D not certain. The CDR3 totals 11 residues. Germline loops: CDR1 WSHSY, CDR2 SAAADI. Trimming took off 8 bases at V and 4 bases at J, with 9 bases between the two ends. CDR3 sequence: CASAMGYEQYF. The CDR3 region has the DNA TGCGCCAGCGCCATGGGGTACGAGCAGTACTTC.

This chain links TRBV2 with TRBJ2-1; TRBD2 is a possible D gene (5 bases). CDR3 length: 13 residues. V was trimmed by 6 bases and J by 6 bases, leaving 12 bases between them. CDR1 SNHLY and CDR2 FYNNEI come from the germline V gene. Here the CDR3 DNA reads TGTGCCAGCAGAGCGGACGTCGGCAATGAGCAGTTCTTC. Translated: CASRADVGNEQFF.

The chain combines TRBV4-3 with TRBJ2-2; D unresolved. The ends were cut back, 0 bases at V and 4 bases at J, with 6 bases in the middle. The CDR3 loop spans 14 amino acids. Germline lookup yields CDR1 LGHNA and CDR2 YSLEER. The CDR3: CASSQEVTTGELFF. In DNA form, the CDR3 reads TGCGCCAGCAGCCAAGAGGTAACCACCGGGGAGCTGTTTTTT.

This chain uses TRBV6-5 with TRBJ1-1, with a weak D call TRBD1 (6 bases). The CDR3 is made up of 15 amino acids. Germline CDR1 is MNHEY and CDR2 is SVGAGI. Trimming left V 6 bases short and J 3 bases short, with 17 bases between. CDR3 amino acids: CASSRGGGGYTEAFF. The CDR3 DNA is TGTGCCAGCAGCCGCGGGGGGGGCGGGTACACTGAAGCTTTCTTT.

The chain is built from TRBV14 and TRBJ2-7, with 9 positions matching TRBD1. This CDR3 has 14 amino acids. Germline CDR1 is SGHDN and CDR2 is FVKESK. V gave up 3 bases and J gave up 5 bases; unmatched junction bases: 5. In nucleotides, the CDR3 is TGTGCCAGCAGCCACCTAGGACAGGGGAACGAGCAGTACTTC. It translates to CASSHLGQGNEQYF.

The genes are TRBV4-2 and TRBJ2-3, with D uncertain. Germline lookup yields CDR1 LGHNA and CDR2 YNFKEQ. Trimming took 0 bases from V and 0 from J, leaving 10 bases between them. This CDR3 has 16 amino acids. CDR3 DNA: TGTGCCAGCAGCCAAGACTGGTTGGGGAGCACAGATACGCAGTATTTT. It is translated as CASSQDWLGSTDTQYF.

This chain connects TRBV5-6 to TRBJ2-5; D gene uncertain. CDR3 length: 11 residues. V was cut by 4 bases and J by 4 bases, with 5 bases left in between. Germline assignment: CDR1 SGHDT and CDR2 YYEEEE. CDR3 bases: TGTGCCAGCAGCGCCGGAGAGACCCAGTACTTC. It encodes CASSAGETQYF.

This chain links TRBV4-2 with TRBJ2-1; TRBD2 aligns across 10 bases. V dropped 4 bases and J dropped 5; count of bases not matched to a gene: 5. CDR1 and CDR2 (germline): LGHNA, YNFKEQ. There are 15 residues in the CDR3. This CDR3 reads CASSLNGLADNEQFF. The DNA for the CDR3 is TGTGCCAGCAGCCTTAACGGACTAGCGGACAATGAGCAGTTCTTC.

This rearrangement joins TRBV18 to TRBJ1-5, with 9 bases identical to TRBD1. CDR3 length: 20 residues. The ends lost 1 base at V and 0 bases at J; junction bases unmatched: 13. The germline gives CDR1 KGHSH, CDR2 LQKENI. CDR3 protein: CASSPRSKDRGSNSNQPQHF. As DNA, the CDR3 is TGTGCCAGCTCACCACGATCCAAGGACAGGGGATCAAATAGCAATCAGCCCCAGCATTTT.

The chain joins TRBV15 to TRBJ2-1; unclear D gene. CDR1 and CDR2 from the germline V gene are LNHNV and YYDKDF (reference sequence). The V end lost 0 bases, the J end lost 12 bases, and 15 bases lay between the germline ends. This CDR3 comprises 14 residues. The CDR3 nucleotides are TGTGCCACCAGCAGAGATCACTCGCTCGACCGGCAGTTCTTC. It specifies CATSRDHSLDRQFF.

CDR3 loop: CASSQGDRVGETQYF. CDR3 nucleotides: TGTGCCAGCAGCCAAGGTGACAGGGTGGGAGAGACCCAGTACTTC. The chain recombines TRBV4-2 with TRBJ2-5; 7 bases map to TRBD1. CDR1 is LGHNA and CDR2 is YNFKEQ in the germline V gene. The junction had 6 bases not matched to a gene; V was cut back by 1 base and J by 4 bases. The CDR3 is 15 residues long.

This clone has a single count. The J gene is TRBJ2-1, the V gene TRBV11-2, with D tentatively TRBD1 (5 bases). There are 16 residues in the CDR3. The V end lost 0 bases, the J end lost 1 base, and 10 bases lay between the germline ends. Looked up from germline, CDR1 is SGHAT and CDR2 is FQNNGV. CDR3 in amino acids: CASSLEGATSYNEQFF. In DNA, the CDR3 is TGTGCCAGCAGCTTAGAAGGGGCTACATCCTACAATGAGCAGTTCTTC.

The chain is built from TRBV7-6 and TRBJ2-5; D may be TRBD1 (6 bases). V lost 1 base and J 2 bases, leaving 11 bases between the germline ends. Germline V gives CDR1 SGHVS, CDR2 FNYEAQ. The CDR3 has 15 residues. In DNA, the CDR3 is TGTGCCAGCAGCTTAGTATCGAGGGGGCAAGAGACCCAGTACTTC. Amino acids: CASSLVSRGQETQYF. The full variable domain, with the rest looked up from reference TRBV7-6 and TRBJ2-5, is GAGVSQSPRYKVTKRGQDVALRCDPISGHVSLYWYRQALGQGPEFLTYFNYEAQQDKSGLPNDRFSAERPEGSISTLTIQRTEQRDSAMYRCASSLVSRGQETQYFGPGTRLLVL.

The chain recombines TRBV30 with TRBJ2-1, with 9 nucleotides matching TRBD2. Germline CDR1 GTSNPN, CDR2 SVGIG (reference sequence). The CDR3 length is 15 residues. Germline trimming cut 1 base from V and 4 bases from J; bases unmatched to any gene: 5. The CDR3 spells CAWSEGLADYNEQFF. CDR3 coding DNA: TGTGCCTGGAGTGAGGGACTAGCCGATTACAATGAGCAGTTCTTC.

The CDR3 region is CASYRGNISNQPQHF. CDR3 DNA sequence: TGTGCCAGTTACAGGGGGAACATTAGCAATCAGCCCCAGCATTTT. V usage is TRBV25-1 and J usage is TRBJ1-5, with TRBD1 matching 8 bases. J was trimmed by 0 bases and V by 9 bases; bases with no gene match: 7. CDR1 MGHDK and CDR2 SYGVNS come from the germline V gene. The CDR3 loop spans 15 amino acids.

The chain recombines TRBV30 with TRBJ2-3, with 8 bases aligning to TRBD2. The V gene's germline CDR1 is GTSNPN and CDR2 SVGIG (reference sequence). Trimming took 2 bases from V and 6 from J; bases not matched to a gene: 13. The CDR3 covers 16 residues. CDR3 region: CAWSFGSGASSDTQYF. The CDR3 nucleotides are TGTGCCTGGAGTTTCGGTAGCGGGGCATCCAGCGATACGCAGTATTTT.

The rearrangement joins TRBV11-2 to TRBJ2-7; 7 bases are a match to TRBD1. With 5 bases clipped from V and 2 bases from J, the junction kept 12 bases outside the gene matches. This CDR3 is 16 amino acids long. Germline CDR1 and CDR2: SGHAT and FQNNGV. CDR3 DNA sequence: TGTGCCAGCAGCCCCTCAGAAGGGGGCAGCGCCTACGAGCAGTACTTC. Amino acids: CASSPSEGGSAYEQYF.

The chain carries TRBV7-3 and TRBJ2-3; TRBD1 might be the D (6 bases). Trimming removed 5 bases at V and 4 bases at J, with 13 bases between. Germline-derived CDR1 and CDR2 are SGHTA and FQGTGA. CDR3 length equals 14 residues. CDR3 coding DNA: TGTGCCAGCAGCGTAGACAGGTGGGCAGATACGCAGTATTTT. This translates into CASSVDRWADTQYF.

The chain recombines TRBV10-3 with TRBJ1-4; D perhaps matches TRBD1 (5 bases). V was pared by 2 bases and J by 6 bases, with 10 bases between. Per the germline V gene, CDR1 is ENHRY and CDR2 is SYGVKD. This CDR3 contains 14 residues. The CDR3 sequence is CAISEGAPDEKLFF. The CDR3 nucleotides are TGTGCCATCAGTGAGGGGGCGCCGGATGAAAAACTGTTTTTT.

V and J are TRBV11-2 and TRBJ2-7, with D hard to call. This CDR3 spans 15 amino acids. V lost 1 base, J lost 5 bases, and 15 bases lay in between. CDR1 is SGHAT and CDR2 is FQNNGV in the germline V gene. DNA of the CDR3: TGTGCCAGCAGCTTAGGACGGACCTCCTCAGACGAGCAGTACTTC. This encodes CASSLGRTSSDEQYF.

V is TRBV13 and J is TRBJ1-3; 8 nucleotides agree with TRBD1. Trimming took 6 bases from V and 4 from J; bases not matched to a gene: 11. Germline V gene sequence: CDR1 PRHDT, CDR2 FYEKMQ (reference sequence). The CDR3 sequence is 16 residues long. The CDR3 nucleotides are TGTGCCAGCAGTCGTAGGACAGGGCGAGGGGGAAACACCATATATTTT. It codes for CASSRRTGRGGNTIYF.